The following is a TCR beta chain sequence with its context. With 7 bases removed from V and 3 bases from J, the gap between germline ends came to 18 bases. CDR1 and CDR2 from the germline V gene are MNHEY and SMNVEV (reference sequence). The CDR3 sequence is 15 residues long. These data come from a study of patients and donors after allogeneic stem cell transplantation. TCRdb used MiXCR to reprocess the RT-PCR reads, holding one entry per CDR3 protein. The sample yields tens of thousands of distinct CDR3 sequences, roughly 52% seen once. The chain combines TRBV27 with TRBJ1-1; tentative D call: TRBD1 (6 bases). The sample taken for sequencing was blood, either unsorted or a sorted T cell fraction (not recorded which). This sequence was found in a human donor who was either an allogeneic HSCT recipient or a stem cell or donor lymphocyte infusion donor (not recorded which). It is not recorded whose cells these are; they may come from a transplant donor. This CDR3 reads CASTGTGLSDTEAFF. CDR3 nucleotide sequence: TGTGCCAGCACCGGCACAGGGCTGTCGGACACTGAAGCTTTCTTT.